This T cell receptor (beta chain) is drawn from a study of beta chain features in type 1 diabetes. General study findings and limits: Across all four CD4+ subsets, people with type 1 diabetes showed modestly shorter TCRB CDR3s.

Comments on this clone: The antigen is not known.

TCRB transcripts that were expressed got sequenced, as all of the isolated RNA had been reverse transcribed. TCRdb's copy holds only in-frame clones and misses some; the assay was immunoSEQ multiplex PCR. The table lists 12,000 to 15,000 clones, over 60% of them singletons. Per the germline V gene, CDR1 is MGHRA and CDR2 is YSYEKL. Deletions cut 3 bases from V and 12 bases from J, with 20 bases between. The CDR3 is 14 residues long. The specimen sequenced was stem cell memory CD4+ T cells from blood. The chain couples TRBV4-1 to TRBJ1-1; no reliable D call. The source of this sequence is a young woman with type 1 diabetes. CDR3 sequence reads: CASSQSALNTESFF. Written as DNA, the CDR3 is TGCGCCAGCAGCCAGTCCGCTCTAAATACAGAATCTTTCTTT.